The sequence of this TCR beta chain was determined in a study of blood T cell repertoires in COVID-19. Study-wide context: Some COVID-19 samples were acute and others convalescent; all came from the United States, Italy and Spain. PBMCs, B-cell-depleted T cells, or T cells were the source of the cDNA or gDNA that made up the material.

As processed by the authors: Reference gene primer amplification gave nucleated cell count estimates. Measured with immunoSEQ multiplex PCR; TCRdb has only the in-frame clones, and not every one. That table gives V, J and clone size, and the DNA gave D and trimming. The data show 310,000 or so clones, with around 90% seen just once and 1% held by the top ten. Unmatched junction bases numbered 9, after V lost 0 bases and J lost 13 bases. CDR1 and CDR2 from the germline V gene are GTSNPN and SVGIG (reference sequence). This CDR3 comprises 13 residues. The rearrangement uses TRBV30 and TRBJ2-1, with TRBD1 matching 7 bases. This TCR derives from a man aged 50-60 years with active or convalescent COVID-19. Material: peripheral blood. In DNA form, the CDR3 reads TGTGCCTGGAGTGTACAGGGTGGACAGGTACAGTTCTTC. Its protein product is CAWSVQGGQVQFF. Complete variable domain (other parts from reference TRBV30 and TRBJ2-1): SQTIHQWPATLVQPVGSPLSLECTVEGTSNPNLYWYRQAAGRGLQLLFYSVGIGQISSEVPQNLSASRPQDRQFILSSKKLLLSDSGFYLCAWSVQGGQVQFFGPGTRLTVL.